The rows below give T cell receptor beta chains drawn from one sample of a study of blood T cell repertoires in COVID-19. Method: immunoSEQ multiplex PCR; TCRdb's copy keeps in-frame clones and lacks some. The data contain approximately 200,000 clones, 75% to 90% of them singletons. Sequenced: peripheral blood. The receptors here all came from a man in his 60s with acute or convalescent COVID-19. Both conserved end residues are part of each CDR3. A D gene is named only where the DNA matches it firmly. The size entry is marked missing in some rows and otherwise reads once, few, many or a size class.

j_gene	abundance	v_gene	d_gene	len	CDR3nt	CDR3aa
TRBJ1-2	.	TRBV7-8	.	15	TGTGCCAGCAGCTTACGTGGGGCTTCCTTGGGTGGCTACACCTTC	CASSLRGASLGGYTF
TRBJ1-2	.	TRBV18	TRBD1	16	TGTGCCAGCTCACCACCGAGGGGGCAGGGGGACTATGGCTACACCTTC	CASSPPRGQGDYGYTF
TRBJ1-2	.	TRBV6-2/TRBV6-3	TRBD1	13	TGTGCCAGCAGTTACCGGGACAGGGCCGGCTACACCTTC	CASSYRDRAGYTF
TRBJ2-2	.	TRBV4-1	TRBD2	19	TGCGCCAGCAGCCAGCCTAAGGGAGCGGGAGAGGAAAACACCGGGGAGCTGTTTTTT	CASSQPKGAGEENTGELFF
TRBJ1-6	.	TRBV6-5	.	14	TGTGCCAGCAGTTACGGGCGGGGGAGTTCACCCCTCCACTTT	CASSYGRGSSPLHF
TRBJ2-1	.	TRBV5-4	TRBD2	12	TGTGCCAGCAGCTCGGGACTAGGAAAGCAGTTCTTC	CASSSGLGKQFF
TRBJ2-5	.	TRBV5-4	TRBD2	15	TGTGCCAGCAGCCGGACTAGCGGGGTCCAAGAGACCCAGTACTTC	CASSRTSGVQETQYF
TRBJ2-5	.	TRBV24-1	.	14	TGTGCCACCAGTGATGCACGGGTTGGGGAGACCCAGTACTTC	CATSDARVGETQYF
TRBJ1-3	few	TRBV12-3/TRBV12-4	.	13	TGTGCCAGCAGTTTATCCGCTGGAAACACCATATATTTT	CASSLSAGNTIYF
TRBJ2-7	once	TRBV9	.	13	TGTGCCAGCAGCGTATTGGCATCGAACGAGCAGTACTTC	CASSVLASNEQYF
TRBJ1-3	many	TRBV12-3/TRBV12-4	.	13	TGTGCCAGCAGTTTACAGGGCCGGGTCACCATATATTTT	CASSLQGRVTIYF
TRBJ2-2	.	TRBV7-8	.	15	TGTGCCAGCAGCTTAGGGGGCCAATGGTCCGGGGAGCTGTTTTTT	CASSLGGQWSGELFF
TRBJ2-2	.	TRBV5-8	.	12	TGTGCCAGCAGCCAACTTTCTCCGGAGCTGTTTTTT	CASSQLSPELFF
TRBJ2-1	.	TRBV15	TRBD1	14	TGTGCCACCAGCAGAGCCGGGACAGGATTTGAGCAGTTCTTC	CATSRAGTGFEQFF
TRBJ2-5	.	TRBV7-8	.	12	TGTGCCAGCAGCCGTACTCAAGAGACCCAGTACTTC	CASSRTQETQYF
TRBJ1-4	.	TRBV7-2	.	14	TGTGCCAGCAGGCTGGGGCGTAGGGATGAAAAACTGTTTTTT	CASRLGRRDEKLFF
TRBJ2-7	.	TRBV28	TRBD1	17	TGTGCCAGCTGCCGGGGGACGGGACAGGGGAGCTCCTACGAGCAGTACTTC	CASCRGTGQGSSYEQYF
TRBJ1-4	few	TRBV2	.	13	TGTGCCAGCAGTGCGATGGAGAATGAAAAACTGTTTTTT	CASSAMENEKLFF
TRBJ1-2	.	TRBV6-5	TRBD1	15	TGTGCCAGCAAATTGGACAGGGTGGCTAAGTATGGCTACACCTTC	CASKLDRVAKYGYTF
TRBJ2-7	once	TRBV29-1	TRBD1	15	TGCAGCGTTGAGAGGGACAGGGGTTTGCCTGGCGAGCAGTACTTC	CSVERDRGLPGEQYF
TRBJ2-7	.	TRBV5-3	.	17	TGTGCCAGAAGCGCCTGGGTAGGCAGGGATTCCTCCTACGAGCAGTACTTC	CARSAWVGRDSSYEQYF
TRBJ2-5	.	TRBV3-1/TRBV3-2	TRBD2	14	TGTGCCAGCAGCCAAGAGGGACTAGAAGAGACCCAGTACTTC	CASSQEGLEETQYF
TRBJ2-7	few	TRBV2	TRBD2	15	TGTGCCAGCAGAGCACTAGCGGGAGGTTGGAGCGGGCAGTACTTC	CASRALAGGWSGQYF
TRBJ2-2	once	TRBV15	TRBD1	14	TGTGCCACCAGCAGATCGACAGGGTACGGGGAGCTGTTTTTT	CATSRSTGYGELFF
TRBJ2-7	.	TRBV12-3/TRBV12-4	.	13	TGTGCCAGCAGGGACGGACTGGCTACGGAGCAGTACTTC	CASRDGLATEQYF
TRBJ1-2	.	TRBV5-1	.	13	TGCGCCAGCAGCCCGGACAGTTCGAATGGCTACACCTTC	CASSPDSSNGYTF
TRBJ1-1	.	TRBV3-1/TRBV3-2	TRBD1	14	TGTGCCAGCAGCCAAAGGACAGGGGGCACTGAAGCTTTCTTT	CASSQRTGGTEAFF
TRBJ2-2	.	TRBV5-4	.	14	TGTGCCAGCAGCGATAAACAGGCAACCGGGGAGCTGTTTTTT	CASSDKQATGELFF
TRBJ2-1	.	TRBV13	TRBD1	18	TGTGCCAGCAGCTTATTTACCCGTATTACAGGGGCTTGGGATGAGCAGTTCTTC	CASSLFTRITGAWDEQFF
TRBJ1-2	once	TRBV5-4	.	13	TGTGCCAGCAGCTCCGATAGAAGCTATGGCTACACCTTC	CASSSDRSYGYTF
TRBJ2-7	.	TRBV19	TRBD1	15	TGTGCCAGTAGTGTACGGACAGGGGGCCTTTACGAGCAGTACTTC	CASSVRTGGLYEQYF
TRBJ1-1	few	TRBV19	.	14	TGTGCCAGTAGTTGGGAGGGATTGAACACTGAAGCTTTCTTT	CASSWEGLNTEAFF
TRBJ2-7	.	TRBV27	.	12	TGTGCCAGCAGTTTATTCGGCAGGGAGCAGTACTTC	CASSLFGREQYF
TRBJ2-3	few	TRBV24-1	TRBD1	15	TGTGCCACCAGTGATCCTGGGACAGGCACAGATACGCAGTATTTT	CATSDPGTGTDTQYF
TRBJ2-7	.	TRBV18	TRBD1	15	TGTGCCAGCTCACCAAGGGACAGGAGCTCCTACGAGCAGTACTTC	CASSPRDRSSYEQYF
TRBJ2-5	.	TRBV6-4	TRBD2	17	TGTGCCAGCAGTGACTCGCGAGGGACTAGCGGATGTTCGACCCAGTACTTC	CASSDSRGTSGCSTQYF
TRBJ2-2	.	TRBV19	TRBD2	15	TGTGCCAGTAGCCCACTAGCGGGAGGTTCCGGGGAGCTGTTTTTT	CASSPLAGGSGELFF
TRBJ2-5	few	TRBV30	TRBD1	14	TGTGCCTGGAGTACGCGGACAGGGGGCGAGGCCCAGTACTTC	CAWSTRTGGEAQYF
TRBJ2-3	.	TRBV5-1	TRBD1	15	TGCGCCAGCAGCCCGCGGGACAGGGTCGCAGATACGCAGTATTTT	CASSPRDRVADTQYF